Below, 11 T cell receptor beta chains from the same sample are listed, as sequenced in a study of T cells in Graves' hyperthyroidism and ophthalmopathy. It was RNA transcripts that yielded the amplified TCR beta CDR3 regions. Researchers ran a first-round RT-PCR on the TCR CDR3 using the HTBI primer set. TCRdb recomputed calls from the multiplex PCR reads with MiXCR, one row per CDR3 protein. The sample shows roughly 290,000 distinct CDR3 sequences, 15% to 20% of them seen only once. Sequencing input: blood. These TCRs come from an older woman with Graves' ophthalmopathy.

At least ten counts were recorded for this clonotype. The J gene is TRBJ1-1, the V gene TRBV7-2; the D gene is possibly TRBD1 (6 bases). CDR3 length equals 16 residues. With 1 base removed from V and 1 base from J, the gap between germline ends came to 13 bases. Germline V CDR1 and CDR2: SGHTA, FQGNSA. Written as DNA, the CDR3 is TGTGCCAGCAGCTTAGGGGCACGGGGGGCGAACACTGAAGCTTTCTTT. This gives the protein CASSLGARGANTEAFF.

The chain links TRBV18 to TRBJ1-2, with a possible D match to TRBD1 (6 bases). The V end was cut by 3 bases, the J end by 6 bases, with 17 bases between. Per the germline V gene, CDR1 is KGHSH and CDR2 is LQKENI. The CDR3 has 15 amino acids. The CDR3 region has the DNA TGTGCCAGCTCACCCCCGGGACACGGGATGGATGGCTACACCTTC. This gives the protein CASSPPGHGMDGYTF.

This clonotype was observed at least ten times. The CDR3 region has the DNA TGTGCCAGCAGCACCGAATCGGACGGGAGACTAGCGGACGTGGGTGAGCAGTTCTTC. Translating gives CASSTESDGRLADVGEQFF. V and J are TRBV5-5 and TRBJ2-1; 9 bases are a match to TRBD2. CDR1 is SGHKS and CDR2 is YYEKEE in the germline V gene (reference sequence). V was pared by 4 bases and J by 9 bases, with 23 bases of the junction left unmatched. The CDR3 is 19 residues long.

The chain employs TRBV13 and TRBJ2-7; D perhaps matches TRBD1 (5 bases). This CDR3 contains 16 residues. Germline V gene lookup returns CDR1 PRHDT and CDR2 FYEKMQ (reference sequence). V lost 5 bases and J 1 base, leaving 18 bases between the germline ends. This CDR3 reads CASSPGKSGRSYEQYF. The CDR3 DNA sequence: TGTGCCAGCAGCCCAGGCAAGTCAGGGCGGTCCTACGAGCAGTACTTC.

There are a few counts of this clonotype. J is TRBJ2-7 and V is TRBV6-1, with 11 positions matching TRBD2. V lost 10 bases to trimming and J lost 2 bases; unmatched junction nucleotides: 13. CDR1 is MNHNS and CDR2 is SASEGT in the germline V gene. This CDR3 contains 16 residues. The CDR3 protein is CATTSGGLSFPYEQYF. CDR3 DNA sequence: TGTGCCACCACTAGCGGGGGTTTGAGCTTCCCCTACGAGCAGTACTTC.

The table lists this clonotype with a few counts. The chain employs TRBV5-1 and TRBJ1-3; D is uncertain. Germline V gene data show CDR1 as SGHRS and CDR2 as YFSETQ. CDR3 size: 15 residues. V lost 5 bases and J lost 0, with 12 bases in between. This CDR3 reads CASSRSPGSGNTIYF. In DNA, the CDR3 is TGCGCCAGCAGTCGCAGTCCAGGCTCTGGAAACACCATATATTTT.

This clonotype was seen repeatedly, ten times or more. CDR3 loop: CASSPQSNQPQHF. The CDR3 region has the DNA TGTGCCAGCTCACCACAAAGCAATCAGCCCCAGCATTTT. The chain combines TRBV18 with TRBJ1-5; D not resolved. V shed 1 base and J shed 1 base, with 2 bases lying between them. This CDR3 spans 13 amino acids. CDR1 KGHSH and CDR2 LQKENI come from the germline V gene. Drawing the rest from reference TRBV18 and TRBJ1-5, the complete variable domain is NAGVMQNPRHLVRRRGQEARLRCSPMKGHSHVYWYRQLPEEGLKFMVYLQKENIIDESGMPKERFSAEFPKEGPSILRIQQVVRGDSAAYFCASSPQSNQPQHFGDGTRLSIL.

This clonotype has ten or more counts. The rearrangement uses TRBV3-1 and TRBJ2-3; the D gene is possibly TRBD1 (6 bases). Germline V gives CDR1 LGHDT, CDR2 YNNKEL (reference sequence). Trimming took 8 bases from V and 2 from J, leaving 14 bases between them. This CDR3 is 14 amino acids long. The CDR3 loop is CASARGGSTDTQYF. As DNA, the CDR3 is TGTGCCAGCGCCAGGGGTGGCTCCACAGATACGCAGTATTTT.

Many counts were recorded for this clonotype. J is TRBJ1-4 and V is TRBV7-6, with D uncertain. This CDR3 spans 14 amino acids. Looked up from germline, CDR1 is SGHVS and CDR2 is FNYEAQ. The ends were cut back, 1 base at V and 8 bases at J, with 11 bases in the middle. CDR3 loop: CASSLGGLGEKLFF. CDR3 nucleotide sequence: TGTGCCAGCAGCTTAGGCGGATTGGGCGAAAAACTGTTTTTT.

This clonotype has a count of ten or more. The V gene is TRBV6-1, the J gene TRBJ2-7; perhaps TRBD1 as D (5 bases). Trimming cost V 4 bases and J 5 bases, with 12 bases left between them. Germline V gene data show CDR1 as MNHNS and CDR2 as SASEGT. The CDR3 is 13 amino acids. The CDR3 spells CASSASPGNEQYF. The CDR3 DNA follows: TGTGCCAGCAGTGCAAGCCCAGGGAACGAGCAGTACTTC.

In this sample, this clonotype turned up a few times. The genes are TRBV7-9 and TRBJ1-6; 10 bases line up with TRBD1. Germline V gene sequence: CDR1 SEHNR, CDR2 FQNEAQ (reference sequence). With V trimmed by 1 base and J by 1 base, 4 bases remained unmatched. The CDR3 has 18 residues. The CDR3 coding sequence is TGTGCCAGCAGCTTAGTGTGGGACAGGGGTTCCTATAATTCACCCCTCCACTTT. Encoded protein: CASSLVWDRGSYNSPLHF.